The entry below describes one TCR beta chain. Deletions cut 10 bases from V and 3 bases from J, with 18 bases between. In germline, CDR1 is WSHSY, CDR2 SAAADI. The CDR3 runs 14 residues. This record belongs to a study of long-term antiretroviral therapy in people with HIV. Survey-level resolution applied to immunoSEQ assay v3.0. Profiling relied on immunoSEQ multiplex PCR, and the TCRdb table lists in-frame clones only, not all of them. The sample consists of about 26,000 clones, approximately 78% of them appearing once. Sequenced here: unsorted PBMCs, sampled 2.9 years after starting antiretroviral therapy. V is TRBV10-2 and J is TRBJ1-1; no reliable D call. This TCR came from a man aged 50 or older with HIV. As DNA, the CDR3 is TGCGCCACCGCAAAGGGATTTCCCTACACTGAAGCTTTCTTT. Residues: CATAKGFPYTEAFF.